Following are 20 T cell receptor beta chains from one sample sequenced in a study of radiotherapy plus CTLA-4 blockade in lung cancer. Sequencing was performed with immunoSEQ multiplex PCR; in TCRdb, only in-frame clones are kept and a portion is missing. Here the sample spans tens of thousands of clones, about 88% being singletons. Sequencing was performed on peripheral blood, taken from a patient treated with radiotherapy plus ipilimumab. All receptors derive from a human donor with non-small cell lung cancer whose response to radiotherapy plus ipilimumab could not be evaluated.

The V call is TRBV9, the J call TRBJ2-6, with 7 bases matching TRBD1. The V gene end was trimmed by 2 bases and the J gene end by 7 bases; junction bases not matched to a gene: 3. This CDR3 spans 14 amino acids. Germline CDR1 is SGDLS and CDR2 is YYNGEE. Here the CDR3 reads CASSVPGGANVLTF. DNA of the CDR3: TGTGCCAGCAGCGTCCCAGGGGGTGCCAACGTCCTGACTTTC.

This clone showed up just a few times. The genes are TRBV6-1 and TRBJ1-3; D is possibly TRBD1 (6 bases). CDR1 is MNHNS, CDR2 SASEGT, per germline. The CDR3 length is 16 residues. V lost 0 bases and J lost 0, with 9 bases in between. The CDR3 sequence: CASSEADRISGNTIYF. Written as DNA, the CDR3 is TGTGCCAGCAGTGAAGCAGACAGGATCTCTGGAAACACCATATATTTT.

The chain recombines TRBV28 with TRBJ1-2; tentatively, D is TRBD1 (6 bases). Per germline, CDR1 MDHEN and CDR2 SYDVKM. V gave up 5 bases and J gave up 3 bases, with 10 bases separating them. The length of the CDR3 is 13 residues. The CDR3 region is CASSPRGYYGYTF. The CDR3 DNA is TGTGCCAGCAGTCCCAGGGGCTACTATGGCTACACCTTC.

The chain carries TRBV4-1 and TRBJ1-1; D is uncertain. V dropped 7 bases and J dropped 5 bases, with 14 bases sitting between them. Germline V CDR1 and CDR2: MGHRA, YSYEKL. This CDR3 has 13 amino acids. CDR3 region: CASTEHMRTEAFF. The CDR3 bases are TGCGCCAGCACCGAACACATGAGGACTGAAGCTTTCTTT.

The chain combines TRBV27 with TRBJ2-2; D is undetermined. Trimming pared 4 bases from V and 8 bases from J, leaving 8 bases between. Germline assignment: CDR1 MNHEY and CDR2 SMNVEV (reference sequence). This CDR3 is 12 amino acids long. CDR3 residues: CASSWRLGELFF. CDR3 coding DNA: TGTGCCAGCAGTTGGCGGTTGGGGGAGCTGTTTTTT.

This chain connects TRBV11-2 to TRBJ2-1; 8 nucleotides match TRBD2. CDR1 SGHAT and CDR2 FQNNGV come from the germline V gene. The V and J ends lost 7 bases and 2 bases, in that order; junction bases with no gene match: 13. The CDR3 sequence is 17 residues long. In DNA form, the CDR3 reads TGTGCCAGCATCCCTCTTATCGGGACTAGAGCCTACAATGAGCAGTTCTTC. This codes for CASIPLIGTRAYNEQFF.

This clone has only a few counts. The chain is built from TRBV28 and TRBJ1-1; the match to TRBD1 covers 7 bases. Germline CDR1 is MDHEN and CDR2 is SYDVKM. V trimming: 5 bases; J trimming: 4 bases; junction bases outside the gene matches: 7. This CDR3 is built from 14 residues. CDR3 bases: TGTGCCAGCAGTCAGCTTAGGGGGCCCACTGAAGCTTTCTTT. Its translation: CASSQLRGPTEAFF.

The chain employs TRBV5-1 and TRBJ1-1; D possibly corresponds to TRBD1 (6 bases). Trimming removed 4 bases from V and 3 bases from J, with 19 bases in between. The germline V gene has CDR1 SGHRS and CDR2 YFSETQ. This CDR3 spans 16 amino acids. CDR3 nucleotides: TGCGCCAGCAGCGGGGCTATGGGGGCAGGGTACACTGAAGCTTTCTTT. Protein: CASSGAMGAGYTEAFF.

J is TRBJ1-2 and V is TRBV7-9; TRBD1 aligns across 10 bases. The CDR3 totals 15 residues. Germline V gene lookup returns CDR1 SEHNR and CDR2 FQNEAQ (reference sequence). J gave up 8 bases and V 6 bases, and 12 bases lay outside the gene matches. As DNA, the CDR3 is TGTGCCAGCAGAAAAGGATCCGGGACAGGGGTAGGCTACACCTTC. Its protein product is CASRKGSGTGVGYTF.

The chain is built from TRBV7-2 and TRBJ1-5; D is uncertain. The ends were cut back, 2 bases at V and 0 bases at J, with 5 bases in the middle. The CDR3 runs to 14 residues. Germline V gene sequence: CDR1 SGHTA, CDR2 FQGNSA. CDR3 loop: CASSLLSSNQPQHF. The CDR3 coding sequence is TGTGCCAGCAGCTTACTTAGTAGCAATCAGCCCCAGCATTTT.

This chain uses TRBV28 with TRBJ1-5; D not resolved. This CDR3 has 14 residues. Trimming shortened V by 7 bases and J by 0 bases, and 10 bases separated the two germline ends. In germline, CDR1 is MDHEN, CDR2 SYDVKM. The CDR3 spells CASTRRGSNQPQHF. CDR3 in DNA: TGTGCCAGCACCCGGCGGGGTAGCAATCAGCCCCAGCATTTT.

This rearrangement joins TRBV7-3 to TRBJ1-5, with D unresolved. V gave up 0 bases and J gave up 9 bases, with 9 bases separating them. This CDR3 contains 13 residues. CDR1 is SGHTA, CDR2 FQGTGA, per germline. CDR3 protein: CASSLTTTRPQHF. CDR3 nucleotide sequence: TGTGCCAGCAGCTTAACCACGACAAGGCCCCAGCATTTT.

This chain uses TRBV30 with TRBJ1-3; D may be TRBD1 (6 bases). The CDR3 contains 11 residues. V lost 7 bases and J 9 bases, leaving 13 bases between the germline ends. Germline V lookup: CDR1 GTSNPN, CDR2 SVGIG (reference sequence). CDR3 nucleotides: TGTGCCTTGACAGGACGGGGCACCATATATTTT. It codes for CALTGRGTIYF.

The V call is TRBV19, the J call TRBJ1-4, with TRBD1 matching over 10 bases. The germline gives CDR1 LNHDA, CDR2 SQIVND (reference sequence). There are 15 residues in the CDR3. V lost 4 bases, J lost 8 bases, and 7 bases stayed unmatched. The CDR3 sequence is CASSKGDRGGEKLFF. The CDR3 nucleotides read TGTGCCAGTAGTAAAGGGGACAGGGGAGGCGAAAAACTGTTTTTT.

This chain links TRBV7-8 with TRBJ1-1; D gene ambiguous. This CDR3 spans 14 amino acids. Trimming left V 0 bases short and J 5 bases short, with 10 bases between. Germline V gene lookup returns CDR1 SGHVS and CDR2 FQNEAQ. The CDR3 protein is CASSLALEGTEAFF. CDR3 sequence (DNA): TGTGCCAGCAGCTTAGCGCTCGAGGGTACTGAAGCTTTCTTT.

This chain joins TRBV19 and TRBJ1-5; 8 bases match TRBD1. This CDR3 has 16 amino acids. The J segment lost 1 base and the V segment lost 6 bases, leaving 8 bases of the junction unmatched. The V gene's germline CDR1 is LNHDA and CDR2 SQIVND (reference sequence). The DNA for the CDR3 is TGTGCCAGTAGCCCCAGGACAGGGATAAGCAATCAGCCCCAGCATTTT. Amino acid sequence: CASSPRTGISNQPQHF.

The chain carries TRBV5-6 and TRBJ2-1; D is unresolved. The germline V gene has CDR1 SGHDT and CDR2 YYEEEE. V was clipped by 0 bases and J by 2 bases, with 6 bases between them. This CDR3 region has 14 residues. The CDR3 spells CASSLVVAYNEQFF. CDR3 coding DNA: TGTGCCAGCAGCTTGGTAGTAGCCTACAATGAGCAGTTCTTC.

The CDR3 sequence is CASRGQPGETQYF. Here the CDR3 DNA reads TGTGCCAGCAGGGGACAGCCCGGAGAGACCCAGTACTTC. The V call is TRBV27, the J call TRBJ2-5; TRBD1 matches 7 bases. This CDR3 has 13 amino acids. The V gene's germline CDR1 is MNHEY and CDR2 SMNVEV (reference sequence). Trimming removed 6 bases from V and 4 bases from J; junction bases left unmatched: 5.

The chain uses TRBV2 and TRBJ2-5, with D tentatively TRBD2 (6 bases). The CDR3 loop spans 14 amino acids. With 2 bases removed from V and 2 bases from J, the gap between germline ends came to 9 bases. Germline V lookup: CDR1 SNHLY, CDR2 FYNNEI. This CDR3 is CASSEIGGQETQYF. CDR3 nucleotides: TGTGCCAGCAGTGAAATCGGGGGTCAAGAGACCCAGTACTTC.

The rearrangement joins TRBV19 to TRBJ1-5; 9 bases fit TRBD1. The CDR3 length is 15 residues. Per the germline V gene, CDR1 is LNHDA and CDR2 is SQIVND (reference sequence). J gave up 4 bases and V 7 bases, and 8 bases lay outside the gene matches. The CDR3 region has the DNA TGTGCCAGTACTCGGGACAGGGCATGGAATCAGCCCCAGCATTTT. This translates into CASTRDRAWNQPQHF.